This T cell receptor beta chain originates from a study of CD8+ T cells in alopecia areata. Study in general: Treated individuals took tofacitinib by mouth, 5 to 10 mg twice daily. Tofacitinib therapy lasting 6 to 18 months was followed by 6 months off drug.

Investigators isolated RNA and reverse transcribed it into cDNA to act as the sequencing template. This table comes from immunoSEQ multiplex PCR, and its TCRdb copy is limited to in-frame clones, with some not included. Counted here are about 190,000 clones, under 80% occurring once; the ten biggest clones make up 1.3%. Treatment given: oral pan-JAK inhibitor, 5-10 mg twice daily. Germline CDR1 SNHLY, CDR2 FYNNEI. V dropped 6 bases and J dropped 5; count of bases not matched to a gene: 8. The CDR3 has 15 residues. V usage is TRBV2 and J usage is TRBJ2-7, with TRBD2 matching over 12 bases. This sequence was found in a human donor with alopecia areata. Sequencing used CD4+ T cells sorted from blood, obtained at week 49, from a patient treated with tofacitinib. CDR3: CASRRLTSGGDEQYF. DNA for the CDR3: TGTGCCAGCAGGAGGCTGACTAGCGGGGGAGACGAGCAGTACTTC. Together with reference TRBV2 and TRBJ2-7, the CDR3 gives the full variable domain: EPEVTQTPSHQVTQMGQEVILRCVPISNHLYFYWYRQILGQKVEFLVSFYNNEISEKSEIFDDQFSVERPDGSNFTLKIRSTKLEDSAMYFCASRRLTSGGDEQYFGPGTRLTVT.